This T cell receptor beta chain was sequenced for a study of cytomegalovirus exposure and HLA in healthy donors. Here immunoSEQ multiplex PCR was the method, and the copy in TCRdb shows in-frame clones only, minus some. The sample holds 100,000 to 150,000 clones, 94% seen once. The CDR3 extends over 15 amino acids. Germline CDR1 MDHEN, CDR2 SYDVKM. Unmatched junction bases numbered 9, after V lost 6 bases and J lost 4 bases. Findings and limits, study-wide: Published work reported that the classifier diagnosed cytomegalovirus status with high specificity and sensitivity.

As regards this clone: The antigen is unknown.

Sequenced: PBMCs. The receptor comes from a woman between 18 and 29 years old in good health and CMV-seronegative. The chain employs TRBV28 and TRBJ1-3; the match to TRBD1 covers 7 bases. CDR3 residues: CASSKRDSSGNTIYF. CDR3 sequence (DNA): TGTGCCAGCAGCAAGAGGGACAGTTCGGGAAACACCATATATTTT.